This passage covers 2 T cell receptor beta chains from one sample sequenced in a study of early T cells in non-severe SARS-CoV-2 infection (dated by TCRdb to the early 2020s). Library preparation employed 5' RACE. This sample was sequenced with a NextSeq 500. TCRdb redid the processing of the public reads, applying fastp at Q25 and MiXCR, and retained in-frame beta chains. CDR3 protein sequences are deduplicated, and each keeps its most common genes and DNA. The sample includes 50,000 to 55,000 distinct CDR3 sequences, with around 10% observed a single time. Less than 5% of the sample is held by the ten biggest clonotypes. Sequenced sample: whole blood. The receptors come from an adult who was a healthcare worker with PCR-confirmed SARS-CoV-2 infection or an uninfected control (not recorded which).

This clonotype came up a few times. The chain recombines TRBV10-2 with TRBJ1-3; D gene unclear. The V gene lost 0 bases and the J gene lost 0 bases, with 12 bases spanning the gap. CDR1 and CDR2 (germline): WSHSY, SAAADI. The CDR3 covers 17 residues. This CDR3 reads CASSESGALRSGNTIYF. The DNA of the CDR3 is TGCGCCAGCAGTGAGTCCGGAGCACTCCGCTCTGGAAACACCATATATTTT.

This clonotype was recorded many times. The rearrangement uses TRBV5-6 and TRBJ1-4; 10 bases fit TRBD1. Germline V gives CDR1 SGHDT, CDR2 YYEEEE. V gave up 5 bases and J gave up 6 bases; unmatched junction bases: 7. The CDR3 covers 15 residues. CDR3 amino acids: CASSGQGGYDEKLFF. The CDR3 DNA follows: TGTGCCAGCAGTGGACAGGGGGGATACGATGAAAAACTGTTTTTT.